What follows are 12 T cell receptor beta chains derived from one specimen sequenced in a study of blood T cell repertoires in COVID-19. Repertoires were generated with immunoSEQ multiplex PCR, while TCRdb's copy carries only in-frame clones and drops some. This repertoire shows approximately 260,000 clones, approximately 90% found once; its top ten account for approximately 3.3%. The material sequenced was peripheral blood. The receptors here all came from a woman aged 40 to 50 with acute or convalescent COVID-19.

The table lists this clone with a few counts. This chain uses TRBV2 with TRBJ2-7; D gene unclear. The germline CDR1 and CDR2 sequences are SNHLY and FYNNEI. The CDR3 spans 11 residues. The germline V and J ends were trimmed by 8 bases and 2 bases, with 7 bases remaining between them. The CDR3 sequence: CASCQAYEQYV. CDR3 coding DNA: TGTGCCAGCTGCCAGGCCTACGAGCAGTACGTC.

The chain carries TRBV6-1 and TRBJ1-5; 7 bases are shared with TRBD1. This CDR3 has 14 residues. Germline values: CDR1 MNHNS, CDR2 SASEGT. V lost 1 base and J lost 4; bases outside the gene matches: 1. The CDR3 DNA sequence: TGTGCCAGCAGTGAAGGACAGGGAAATCAGCCCCAGCATTTT. Translated: CASSEGQGNQPQHF.

The V and J genes are TRBV3-1 (or the pseudogene TRBV3-2) and TRBJ1-4, with D unresolved. The CDR3 sequence is 15 residues long. CDR1 and CDR2 from the germline V gene are LGHDT and YNNKEL (reference sequence). V lost 0 bases, J lost 7 bases, and 12 bases lay in between. In DNA, the CDR3 is TGTGCCAGCAGCCAAGATGCGGGCGAACGTGAAAAACTGTTTTTT. This encodes CASSQDAGEREKLFF.

The rearrangement joins TRBV11-2 to TRBJ2-7; D is perhaps TRBD2 (5 bases). The CDR3 sequence is 14 residues long. V gave up 5 bases and J gave up 4 bases, with 15 bases separating them. Germline V gene lookup returns CDR1 SGHAT and CDR2 FQNNGV. The CDR3 spells CASSPSGSPYEQYV. CDR3 sequence (DNA): TGTGCCAGCAGCCCCTCTGGGAGCCCGTACGAGCAGTACGTC.

This sequence joins TRBV6-1 and TRBJ2-7; D is unresolved. The CDR3 covers 14 residues. The germline V and J ends were trimmed by 1 base and 2 bases, with 9 bases remaining between them. Germline V gene lookup returns CDR1 MNHNS and CDR2 SASEGT. CDR3 protein: CASSEGSLTYEQYV. The CDR3 DNA reads as TGTGCCAGCAGTGAAGGGAGTTTAACCTACGAGCAGTACGTC.

The rearrangement joins TRBV2 to TRBJ2-5; 7 positions agree with TRBD1. This CDR3 has 17 residues. The V gene's germline CDR1 is SNHLY and CDR2 FYNNEI. V lost 7 bases to trimming and J lost 4 bases; unmatched junction nucleotides: 18. CDR3 in DNA: TGTGCCAGCACCATCGGAACAGGGGCCCGAGGAGGAGAGACCCAGTACTTC. Translated: CASTIGTGARGGETQYF.

This chain connects TRBV6-1 to TRBJ1-2; D gene uncertain. This CDR3 region has 17 residues. The V end was cut by 0 bases, the J end by 4 bases, with 18 bases between. Germline-derived CDR1 and CDR2 are MNHNS and SASEGT. The CDR3 DNA is TGTGCCAGCAGTGAAGCCCAAGACATGGAGGGTTTCTATGGCTACACCTTC. Its protein is CASSEAQDMEGFYGYTF.

The rearrangement joins TRBV11-2 to TRBJ2-5; 8 bases match TRBD2. There are 13 residues in the CDR3. Germline V gene sequence: CDR1 SGHAT, CDR2 FQNNGV. V was clipped by 7 bases and J by 3 bases; unmatched bases: 4. CDR3 nucleotides: TGTGCCAGCACTGAACTAGCGGAAGAGACCCAGTACTTC. It is translated as CASTELAEETQYF.

The rearrangement uses TRBV7-2 and TRBJ2-2, with 10 bases identical to TRBD2. The germline gives CDR1 SGHTA, CDR2 FQGNSA. V was pared by 5 bases and J by 4 bases, with 7 bases of the junction left unmatched. The CDR3 has 16 residues. In nucleotides, the CDR3 is TGTGCCAGCAGCCCCCTAGCGGGGGTGCCCACCGGGGAGCTGTTTTTT. Translating it yields CASSPLAGVPTGELFF.

The chain is built from TRBV11-2 and TRBJ1-6; 7 nucleotides align to TRBD1. The CDR3 contains 15 residues. Per germline, CDR1 SGHAT and CDR2 FQNNGV. Unmatched junction bases numbered 9, after V lost 5 bases and J lost 8 bases. The CDR3 region has the DNA TGTGCCAGCAGCGGGTTAACAGGGGTTGATTCACCCCTCCACTTT. Translation gives CASSGLTGVDSPLHF.

The chain recombines TRBV6-6 with TRBJ1-1; weak D call: TRBD1 (5 bases). Germline lookup yields CDR1 MNHNY and CDR2 SVGAGI (reference sequence). CDR3 size: 13 residues. V was trimmed by 8 bases and J by 1 base, leaving 11 bases between them. The CDR3 coding sequence is TGTGCCAGCCAGGGAGGAGCGAACACTGAAGCTTTCTTT. It yields the protein CASQGGANTEAFF.

The V and J genes are TRBV7-9 and TRBJ2-3; 8 bases line up with TRBD2. The CDR3 is 16 amino acids. Germline CDR1 is SEHNR and CDR2 is FQNEAQ (reference sequence). Trimming at V came to 6 bases and at J to 2 bases, leaving 10 bases not matched to a gene. CDR3 bases: TGTGCCAGCAGACCCATAGCGGGGAGAAACACAGATACGCAGTATTTT. Its translation: CASRPIAGRNTDTQYF.